This T cell receptor beta chain originates from a study of shared clonotypes between healthy human individuals. Germline CDR1 is SGHRS and CDR2 is YFSETQ. The CDR3 totals 15 residues. Trimming pared 4 bases from V and 5 bases from J, leaving 15 bases between. Genomic DNA of each subset was evenly split across several immunoSEQ plates. Only in-frame clones appear in the TCRdb table, and some are missing; sequencing was by immunoSEQ multiplex PCR. This sample carries around 600,000 clones, around 97% of them seen once, and the ten largest clones take about 0.06%. Partitioning of CD4+ cells yielded a CD45RA+ naive subset and a CD45RA-negative memory subset.

Material for sequencing was naive CD4+ T cells sorted from blood. Subset defined: CD45RA+ positively selected. V is TRBV5-1 and J is TRBJ2-2; D possibly matches TRBD1 or TRBD2 (5 bases each). The source of this sequence is a woman aged 25-40 years in good health. As DNA, the CDR3 is TGCGCCAGCAGCCCTCGTGTAGGGGAGACCGGGGAGCTGTTTTTT. Amino acids: CASSPRVGETGELFF.